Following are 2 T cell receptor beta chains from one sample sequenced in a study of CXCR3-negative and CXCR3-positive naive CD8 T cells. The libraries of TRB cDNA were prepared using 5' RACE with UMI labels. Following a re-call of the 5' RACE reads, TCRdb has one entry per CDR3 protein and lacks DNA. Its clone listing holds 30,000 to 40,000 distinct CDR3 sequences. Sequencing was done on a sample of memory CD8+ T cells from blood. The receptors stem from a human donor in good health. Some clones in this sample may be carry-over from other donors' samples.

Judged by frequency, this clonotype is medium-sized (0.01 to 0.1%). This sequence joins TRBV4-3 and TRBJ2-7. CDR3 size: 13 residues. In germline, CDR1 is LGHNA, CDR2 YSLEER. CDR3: CASSQDKGYEQYF.

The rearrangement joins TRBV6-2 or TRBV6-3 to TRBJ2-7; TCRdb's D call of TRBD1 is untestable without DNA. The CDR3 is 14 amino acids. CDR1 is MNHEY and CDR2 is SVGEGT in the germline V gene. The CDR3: CASDTSGGLNEQYF.